This passage covers 30 T cell receptor beta chains from one sample sequenced in a study of T cell responses to AZD1222 COVID-19 vaccine. TCRdb keeps only in-frame clones here, not all; method: immunoSEQ multiplex PCR. The sample has 150,000 to 200,000 clones, approximately 94% seen once; the top ten hold about 0.6%. Here the sequenced sample was peripheral blood, taken on day 0 of AZD1222 vaccination. These receptors came from an adult in good health.

The V gene is TRBV5-1, the J gene TRBJ2-2; 7 positions agree with TRBD1. Germline values: CDR1 SGHRS, CDR2 YFSETQ. This CDR3 is 16 amino acids long. Trimming at V came to 5 bases and at J to 5 bases, leaving 12 bases not matched to a gene. Written as DNA, the CDR3 is TGCGCCAGCAGTCGTCTGGACAGGCGTCGTACCGGGGAGCTGTTTTTT. This sequence encodes CASSRLDRRRTGELFF. Based on the CDR3 plus reference TRBV5-1 and TRBJ2-2, the full variable domain is KAGVTQTPRYLIKTRGQQVTLSCSPISGHRSVSWYQQTPGQGLQFLFEYFSETQRNKGNFPGRFSGRQFSNSRSEMNVSTLELGDSALYLCASSRLDRRRTGELFFGEGSRLTVL.

V usage is TRBV19 and J usage is TRBJ2-7, with a weak D call TRBD1 (6 bases). V shed 4 bases and J shed 7 bases, with 17 bases lying between them. The germline V gene has CDR1 LNHDA and CDR2 SQIVND (reference sequence). There are 14 residues in the CDR3. The CDR3: CASSSEGVGSEQYF. For the CDR3, the DNA is TGTGCCAGTAGTAGTGAGGGGGTTGGAAGTGAGCAGTACTTC.

The V and J genes are TRBV5-1 and TRBJ1-3, with a weak D call TRBD1 (5 bases). Trimming removed 4 bases at V and 0 bases at J, with 14 bases between. This CDR3 is 16 amino acids long. Germline values: CDR1 SGHRS, CDR2 YFSETQ. The CDR3 is CASSGGDTYSGNTIYF. As DNA, the CDR3 is TGCGCCAGCAGCGGGGGAGACACCTACTCTGGAAACACCATATATTTT.

V is TRBV6-1 and J is TRBJ1-3; no reliable D call. The CDR3 is 15 amino acids. The V gene's germline CDR1 is MNHNS and CDR2 SASEGT. V dropped 2 bases and J dropped 2 bases, with 10 bases sitting between them. The CDR3 is CASSESRFTGNTIYF. CDR3 nucleotides: TGTGCCAGCAGTGAAAGCCGGTTTACTGGAAACACCATATATTTT.

The J gene is TRBJ2-2, the V gene TRBV28; D call uncertain. This CDR3 spans 15 amino acids. V was shortened by 6 bases and J by 4 bases, with 15 bases between the two germline ends. Per the germline V gene, CDR1 is MDHEN and CDR2 is SYDVKM. The CDR3 region has the DNA TGTGCCAGCAGCCCTCTGTCTCGGTCCACCGGGGAGCTGTTTTTT. It yields the protein CASSPLSRSTGELFF.

This clone was detected once. Mismatch with germline at one junction end may stem from a read error. This chain connects TRBV28 to TRBJ1-2; 8 nucleotides align to TRBD1. The CDR3 length is 12 residues. CDR1 and CDR2 (germline): MDHEN, SYDVKM. CDR3 sequence: CASSTTGALTIF. The CDR3 DNA reads TGTGCCAGCAGCACGACAGGGGCCCTCACCATCTTC.

The V and J genes are TRBV6-6 and TRBJ1-5, with a weak D call TRBD1 (6 bases). CDR1 and CDR2 from the germline V gene are MNHNY and SVGAGI (reference sequence). CDR3 length: 14 residues. The V gene lost 5 bases and the J gene lost 1 base, with 9 bases spanning the gap. CDR3 sequence: CASSHGQSNQPQHF. The CDR3 nucleotides are TGTGCCAGCAGTCACGGACAGAGCAATCAGCCCCAGCATTTT.

The J gene is TRBJ1-3, the V gene TRBV27; 10 nucleotides match TRBD1. The CDR3 is 14 residues long. V dropped 8 bases and J dropped 0; count of bases not matched to a gene: 1. CDR1 is MNHEY, CDR2 SMNVEV, per germline (reference sequence). This CDR3 reads CASRQGASGNTIYF. CDR3 DNA: TGTGCCAGCCGACAGGGGGCCTCTGGAAACACCATATATTTT.

This clone was recorded only once. This chain joins TRBV3-1 (or the pseudogene TRBV3-2) and TRBJ1-3; D unresolved. Trimming removed 4 bases at V and 0 bases at J, with 10 bases between. The CDR3 consists of 15 residues. Per germline, CDR1 LGHDT and CDR2 YNNKEL (reference sequence). This CDR3 is CASSLLSTSGNTIYF. The CDR3 DNA reads as TGTGCCAGCAGCCTATTGTCAACCTCTGGAAACACCATATATTTT.

This sequence joins TRBV10-2 and TRBJ2-7, with 9 bases that match TRBD1. This CDR3 is 14 amino acids long. Germline loops: CDR1 WSHSY, CDR2 SAAADI. V shed 8 bases, J shed 6 bases, and the junction held 11 bases outside the gene matches. The CDR3 spells CASWTGALSPEQYF. The CDR3 DNA follows: TGCGCCAGCTGGACAGGGGCATTGTCTCCCGAGCAGTACTTC.

The chain couples TRBV28 to TRBJ1-4; unclear D gene. From germline, CDR1 is MDHEN and CDR2 SYDVKM. V was trimmed by 5 bases and J by 0 bases, leaving 7 bases between them. The CDR3 has 14 amino acids. As DNA, the CDR3 is TGTGCCAGCAGTCCCCACTCAACTAATGAAAAACTGTTTTTT. Protein product: CASSPHSTNEKLFF.

V usage is TRBV29-1 and J usage is TRBJ2-5, with D maybe TRBD2 (5 bases). The V end lost 6 bases, the J end lost 1 base, and 9 bases lay between the germline ends. This CDR3 has 12 amino acids. The germline CDR1 and CDR2 sequences are SQVTM and ANQGSEA. CDR3 DNA sequence: TGCAGCGTCTCAGCGGCCCAAGAGACCCAGTACTTC. Its translation: CSVSAAQETQYF. The full variable domain, completed using reference TRBV29-1 and TRBJ2-5, is SAVISQKPSRDICQRGTSLTIQCQVDSQVTMMFWYRQQPGQSLTLIATANQGSEATYESGFVIDKFPISRPNLTFSTLTVSNMSPEDSSIYLCSVSAAQETQYFGPGTRLLVL.

The chain couples TRBV30 to TRBJ2-2, with D perhaps TRBD1 or TRBD2 (5 bases each). V was pared by 2 bases and J by 4 bases, with 14 bases between. This CDR3 is 15 amino acids long. Germline V gives CDR1 GTSNPN, CDR2 SVGIG (reference sequence). CDR3 loop: CAWSPGTAVTGELFF. The CDR3 region has the DNA TGTGCCTGGAGTCCCGGGACGGCTGTCACCGGGGAGCTGTTTTTT.

The V call is TRBV10-1, the J call TRBJ1-2; a possible D gene is TRBD1 (6 bases). The CDR3 runs to 12 residues. Trimming removed 4 bases at V and 14 bases at J, with 17 bases between. Germline lookup yields CDR1 WNHNN and CDR2 SYGVQD (reference sequence). Here the CDR3 DNA reads TGCGCCAGCAGTGCCCCCGGGGGCTCAAGGACCTTC. Its protein is CASSAPGGSRTF.

The chain has TRBV19 and TRBJ1-2; weak D call: TRBD1 (5 bases). This CDR3 spans 14 amino acids. Germline lookup yields CDR1 LNHDA and CDR2 SQIVND (reference sequence). The V end was cut by 5 bases, the J end by 8 bases, with 18 bases between. CDR3 sequence (DNA): TGTGCCAGTAGTCAGTCTGCGGATAAGGGGGGCTACACCTTC. It specifies CASSQSADKGGYTF. Using reference TRBV19 and TRBJ1-2 for the parts outside the CDR3, the full variable domain is DGGITQSPKYLFRKEGQNVTLSCEQNLNHDAMYWYRQDPGQGLRLIYYSQIVNDFQKGDIAEGYSVSREKKESFPLTVTSAQKNPTAFYLCASSQSADKGGYTFGSGTRLTVV.

V is TRBV12-3 or TRBV12-4 and J is TRBJ1-5, with D maybe TRBD1 (5 bases). The CDR3 loop spans 11 amino acids. Trimming cost V 8 bases and J 11 bases, with 13 bases left between them. Written as DNA, the CDR3 is TGTGCCAGCCAGCTGGGGGAGGCCCAGCATTTT. Translated, it gives CASQLGEAQHF.

The V and J genes are TRBV5-6 and TRBJ2-1, with 11 bases lining up with TRBD2. V lost 4 bases and J lost 8; bases outside the gene matches: 14. This CDR3 contains 17 residues. Germline V lookup: CDR1 SGHDT, CDR2 YYEEEE. CDR3 residues: CASSQGGLADVRDEQFF. CDR3 DNA sequence: TGTGCCAGCAGCCAAGGGGGACTAGCGGACGTAAGGGATGAGCAGTTCTTC.

The V call is TRBV7-9, the J call TRBJ2-1, with unresolved D. V lost 1 base and J 9 bases, leaving 7 bases between the germline ends. This CDR3 comprises 12 residues. Germline V CDR1 and CDR2: SEHNR, FQNEAQ (reference sequence). As DNA, the CDR3 is TGTGCCAGCAGCTTAGGTCCGCCTGAGCAGTTCTTC. It encodes CASSLGPPEQFF. The full variable domain, rest sourced from reference TRBV7-9 and TRBJ2-1, is DTGVSQNPRHKITKRGQNVTFRCDPISEHNRLYWYRQTLGQGPEFLTYFQNEAQLEKSRLLSDRFSAERPKGSFSTLEIQRTEQGDSAMYLCASSLGPPEQFFGPGTRLTVL.

This clone was picked up a small number of times. The V gene is TRBV6-5, the J gene TRBJ1-3, with D possibly being TRBD1 (5 bases). CDR3 length equals 15 residues. Germline lookup yields CDR1 MNHEY and CDR2 SVGAGI. Trimming pared 11 bases from V and 0 bases from J, leaving 17 bases between. CDR3: CASWGGLFSGNTIYF. CDR3 nucleotides: TGTGCCTCGTGGGGGGGTCTCTTCTCTGGAAACACCATATATTTT.

The rearrangement links TRBV27 to TRBJ2-7, with TRBD1 matching 7 bases. This CDR3 is 15 amino acids long. Trimming took 3 bases from V and 5 from J; bases not matched to a gene: 10. Per the germline V gene, CDR1 is MNHEY and CDR2 is SMNVEV (reference sequence). CDR3 protein: CASSFGFQGVNEQYF. CDR3 nucleotides: TGTGCCAGCAGTTTTGGTTTCCAGGGGGTAAACGAGCAGTACTTC.

The V gene is TRBV7-9, the J gene TRBJ1-2; a possible D gene is TRBD1 (5 bases). Germline V gives CDR1 SEHNR, CDR2 FQNEAQ (reference sequence). Trimming left V 2 bases short and J 7 bases short, with 8 bases between. CDR3 length equals 12 residues. The CDR3: CASSLSGAGYTF. As DNA, the CDR3 is TGTGCCAGCAGCTTAAGTGGGGCTGGCTACACCTTC. Based on the CDR3 plus reference TRBV7-9 and TRBJ1-2, the full variable domain is DTGVSQNPRHKITKRGQNVTFRCDPISEHNRLYWYRQTLGQGPEFLTYFQNEAQLEKSRLLSDRFSAERPKGSFSTLEIQRTEQGDSAMYLCASSLSGAGYTFGSGTRLTVV.

The genes are TRBV7-3 and TRBJ1-2; D unresolved. Trimming shortened V by 5 bases and J by 2 bases, and 12 bases separated the two germline ends. Germline assignment: CDR1 SGHTA and CDR2 FQGTGA. The CDR3 has 14 residues. CDR3 sequence (DNA): TGTGCCAGCAGCCCTGGCTCCGGGAACTATGGCTACACCTTC. It codes for CASSPGSGNYGYTF.

The chain combines TRBV5-8 with TRBJ2-7; D might be TRBD1 (5 bases). The CDR3 covers 13 residues. Deletions cut 5 bases from V and 6 bases from J, with 15 bases between. CDR1 is SGHTS and CDR2 is YDEGEE in the germline V gene. CDR3 sequence reads: CASRILGASEQYF. The CDR3 nucleotides read TGTGCCAGCAGAATCTTAGGGGCCTCCGAGCAGTACTTC.

CDR3 residues: CASQTVSSNQPQHF. Written as DNA, the CDR3 is TGTGCCAGCCAAACCGTTAGTAGCAATCAGCCCCAGCATTTT. V gene TRBV19 combines with J gene TRBJ1-5; unclear D gene. V dropped 9 bases and J dropped 0 bases, with 12 bases sitting between them. The germline V gene has CDR1 LNHDA and CDR2 SQIVND (reference sequence). The CDR3 consists of 14 residues.

This clone was counted a few times. CDR3 DNA: TGTGCCACCAGCAGAGACCTAAAGGGAGGGGCTGAAGCTTTCTTT. It specifies CATSRDLKGGAEAFF. The J gene is TRBJ1-1, the V gene TRBV15; TRBD1 might be the D (5 bases). The CDR3 sequence is 15 residues long. Germline V gene sequence: CDR1 LNHNV, CDR2 YYDKDF (reference sequence). Trimming pared 0 bases from V and 6 bases from J, leaving 14 bases between.

This clone is a singleton in its sample. CDR3 sequence: CASSLVAGGTGEQYF. Here the CDR3 DNA reads TGTGCCAGCAGCTTGGTAGCGGGAGGTACGGGGGAGCAGTACTTC. This chain uses TRBV5-5 with TRBJ2-7; TRBD2 matches at 10 bases. The V gene's germline CDR1 is SGHKS and CDR2 YYEKEE (reference sequence). With V trimmed by 0 bases and J by 7 bases, 7 bases remained unmatched. The CDR3 extends over 15 amino acids.

J is TRBJ1-1 and V is TRBV9; 9 nucleotides line up with TRBD1. Trimming removed 4 bases from V and 4 bases from J; junction bases left unmatched: 5. Per germline, CDR1 SGDLS and CDR2 YYNGEE. The CDR3 contains 14 residues. CDR3 region: CASSPRQGGTEAFF. CDR3 in DNA: TGTGCCAGCAGCCCTCGACAGGGGGGCACTGAAGCTTTCTTT.

The chain is built from TRBV25-1 and TRBJ2-6; 8 bases are shared with TRBD2. After removal of 2 bases from V and 0 bases from J, the junction contained 3 bases not matched to a gene. This CDR3 is built from 17 residues. Germline V gene lookup returns CDR1 MGHDK and CDR2 SYGVNS. The CDR3 loop is CASSEIAGYSGANVLTF. As DNA, the CDR3 is TGTGCCAGCAGTGAAATAGCGGGATACTCTGGGGCCAACGTCCTGACTTTC.

The V and J genes are TRBV3-1 (or the pseudogene TRBV3-2) and TRBJ1-5; D gene ambiguous. Trimming stripped 3 bases from V and 1 base from J, with 4 bases between. The CDR3 covers 13 residues. The germline gives CDR1 LGHDT, CDR2 YNNKEL (reference sequence). The CDR3 region has the DNA TGTGCCAGCAGCCAGACGAGCAATCAGCCCCAGCATTTT. This gives the protein CASSQTSNQPQHF.

CDR3 nucleotide sequence: TGTGCCAGCAGTCCCCCCCAACCCTACGAGCAGTACTTC. Amino acid sequence: CASSPPQPYEQYF. V and J are TRBV28 and TRBJ2-7; D unclear. Germline V CDR1 and CDR2: MDHEN, SYDVKM. V was clipped by 5 bases and J by 2 bases, with 10 bases between them. The CDR3 loop spans 13 amino acids.